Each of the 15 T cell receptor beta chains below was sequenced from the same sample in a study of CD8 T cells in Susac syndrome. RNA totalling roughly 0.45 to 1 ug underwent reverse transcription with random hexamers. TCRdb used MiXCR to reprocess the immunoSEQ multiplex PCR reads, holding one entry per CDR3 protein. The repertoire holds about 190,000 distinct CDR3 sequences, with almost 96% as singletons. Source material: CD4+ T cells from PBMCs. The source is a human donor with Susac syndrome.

CDR3 in amino acids: CASATPGGWNEQFF. CDR3 nucleotides: TGTGCCAGCGCGACTCCGGGGGGTTGGAATGAGCAGTTCTTC. The rearrangement links TRBV27 to TRBJ2-1, with 7 nucleotides matching TRBD2. The V segment lost 8 bases and the J segment 7 bases; nucleotides outside the gene matches: 11. Germline assignment: CDR1 MNHEY and CDR2 SMNVEV (reference sequence). The CDR3 covers 14 residues.

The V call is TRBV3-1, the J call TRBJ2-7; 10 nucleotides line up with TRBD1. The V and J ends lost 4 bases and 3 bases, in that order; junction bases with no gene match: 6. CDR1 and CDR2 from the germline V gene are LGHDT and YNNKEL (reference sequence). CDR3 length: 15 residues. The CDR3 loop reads CASSRRQGAIYEQYF. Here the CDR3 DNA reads TGTGCCAGCAGCCGGAGACAGGGGGCCATCTACGAGCAGTACTTC.

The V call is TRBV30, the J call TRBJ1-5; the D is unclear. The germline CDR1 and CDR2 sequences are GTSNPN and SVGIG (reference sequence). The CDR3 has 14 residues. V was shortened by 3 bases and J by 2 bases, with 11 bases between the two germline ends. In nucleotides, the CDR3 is TGTGCCTGGAGGGAATGGGCCGGCAATCAGCCCCAGCATTTT. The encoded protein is CAWREWAGNQPQHF.

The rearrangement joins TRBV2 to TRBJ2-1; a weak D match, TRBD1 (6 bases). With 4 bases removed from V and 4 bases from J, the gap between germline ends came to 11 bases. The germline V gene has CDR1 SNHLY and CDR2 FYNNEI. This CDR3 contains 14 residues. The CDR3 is CASSVDSVYNEQFF. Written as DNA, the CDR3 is TGTGCCAGCAGTGTGGACAGTGTTTACAATGAGCAGTTCTTC.

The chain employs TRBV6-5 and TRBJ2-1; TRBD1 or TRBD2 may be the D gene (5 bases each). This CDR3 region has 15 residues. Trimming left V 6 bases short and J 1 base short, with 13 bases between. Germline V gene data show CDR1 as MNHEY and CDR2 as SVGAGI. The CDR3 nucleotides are TGTGCCAGCAGGACAAGTTGGGGGTCCTACAATGAGCAGTTCTTC. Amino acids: CASRTSWGSYNEQFF.

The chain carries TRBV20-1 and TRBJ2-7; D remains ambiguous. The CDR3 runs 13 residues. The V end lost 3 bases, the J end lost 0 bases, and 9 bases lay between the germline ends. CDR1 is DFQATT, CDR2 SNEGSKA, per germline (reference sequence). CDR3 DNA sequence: TGCAGTGCTAGTAACAGCAACTCCTACGAGCAGTACTTC. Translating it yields CSASNSNSYEQYF.

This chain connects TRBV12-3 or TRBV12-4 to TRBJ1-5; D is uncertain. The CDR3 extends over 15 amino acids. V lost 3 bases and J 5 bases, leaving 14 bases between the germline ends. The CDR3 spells CASSFGTAFYQPQHF. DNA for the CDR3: TGTGCCAGCAGTTTTGGTACAGCCTTTTATCAGCCCCAGCATTTT.

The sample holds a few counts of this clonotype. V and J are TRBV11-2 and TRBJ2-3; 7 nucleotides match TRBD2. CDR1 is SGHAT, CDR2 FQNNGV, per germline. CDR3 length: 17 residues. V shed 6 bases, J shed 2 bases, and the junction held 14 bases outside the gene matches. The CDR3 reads CASSHGVTGTNTDTQYF. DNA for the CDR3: TGTGCCAGCAGTCATGGGGTGACCGGGACTAACACAGATACGCAGTATTTT.

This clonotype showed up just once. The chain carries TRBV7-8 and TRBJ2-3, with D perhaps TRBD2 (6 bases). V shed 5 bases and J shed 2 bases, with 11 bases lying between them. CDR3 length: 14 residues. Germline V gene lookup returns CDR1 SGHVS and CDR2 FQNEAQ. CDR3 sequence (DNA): TGTGCCAGCAGCCCGGGACTCTCCACAGATACGCAGTATTTT. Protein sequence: CASSPGLSTDTQYF.

The CDR3: CASNILAGGTQYF. The CDR3 region has the DNA TGTGCCAGCAACATTCTAGCGGGGGGTACGCAGTATTTT. The rearrangement uses TRBV12-3 or TRBV12-4 and TRBJ2-3; 11 nucleotides align to TRBD2. Trimming took 7 bases from V and 8 from J; bases not matched to a gene: 5. This CDR3 has 13 amino acids.

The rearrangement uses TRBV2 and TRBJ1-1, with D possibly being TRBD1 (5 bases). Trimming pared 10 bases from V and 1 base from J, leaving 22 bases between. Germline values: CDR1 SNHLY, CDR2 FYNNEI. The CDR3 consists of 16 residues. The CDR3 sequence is CANIQDSQTANTEAFF. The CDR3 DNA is TGTGCCAACATCCAAGACAGCCAAACTGCGAACACTGAAGCTTTCTTT.

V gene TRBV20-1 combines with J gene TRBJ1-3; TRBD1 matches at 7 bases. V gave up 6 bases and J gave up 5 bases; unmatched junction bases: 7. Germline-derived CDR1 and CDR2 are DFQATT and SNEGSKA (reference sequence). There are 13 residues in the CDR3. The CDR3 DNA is TGCAGTGCCCGCGGGACAGTGAGAAACACCATATATTTT. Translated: CSARGTVRNTIYF.

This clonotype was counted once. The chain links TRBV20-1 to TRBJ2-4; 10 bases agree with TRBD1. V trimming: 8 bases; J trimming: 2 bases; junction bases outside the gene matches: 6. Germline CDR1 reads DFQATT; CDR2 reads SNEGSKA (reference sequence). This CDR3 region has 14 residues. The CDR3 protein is CSSNDRGPKNIQYF. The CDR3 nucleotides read TGCAGTTCGAATGACAGGGGGCCCAAAAACATTCAGTACTTC.

CDR3 nucleotides: TGCAGTGCTTCCTTGGACGGAAGCACAGATACGCAGTATTTT. Translated, it gives CSASLDGSTDTQYF. The V call is TRBV20-1, the J call TRBJ2-3; D not resolved. The CDR3 is 14 amino acids. Trimming left V 5 bases short and J 0 bases short, with 12 bases between. CDR1 and CDR2 (germline): DFQATT, SNEGSKA (reference sequence).

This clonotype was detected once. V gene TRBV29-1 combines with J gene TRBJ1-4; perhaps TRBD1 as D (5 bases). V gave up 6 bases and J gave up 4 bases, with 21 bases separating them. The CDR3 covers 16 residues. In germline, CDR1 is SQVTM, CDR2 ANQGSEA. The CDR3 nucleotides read TGCAGCGTCTCATCCGGCGCGGGGGTCGTTAATGAAAAACTGTTTTTT. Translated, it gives CSVSSGAGVVNEKLFF.